Listed below are T cell receptor beta chains from one sample, sequenced in a study of T cell responses to AZD1222 COVID-19 vaccine. Profiling relied on immunoSEQ multiplex PCR, and the TCRdb table lists in-frame clones only, not all of them. The data show 130,000 or so clones, about 93% seen once. The sample here was peripheral blood, taken on day 0 of AZD1222 vaccination. The receptors originated from an adult in good health. Each CDR3 is given with its conserved first and last residue. The D gene is left open where the match is weak. Clone size is shown for a subset of rows, as once, few, many or a class of expanded clone.

>TRBJ2-1|NA|TRBV6-6|NA
CASSYGGPSYNEQFF
TGTGCCAGCAGTTACGGAGGGCCTTCCTACAATGAGCAGTTCTTC
>TRBJ2-1|NA|TRBV7-6|NA
CASSWDGGSYNEQFF
TGTGCCAGCAGCTGGGACGGGGGCTCCTACAATGAGCAGTTCTTC
>TRBJ2-7|NA|TRBV10-3|NA
CAISGQDGSRYEQYF
TGTGCCATCAGTGGGCAGGACGGATCCCGCTACGAGCAGTACTTC
>TRBJ1-5|NA|TRBV6-1|NA
CASSETSYQPQHF
TGTGCCAGCAGTGAAACCAGCTATCAGCCCCAGCATTTT
>TRBJ1-4|TRBD1|TRBV9|NA
CASSVDRGTNEKLFF
TGTGCCAGCAGCGTAGACAGGGGAACTAATGAAAAACTGTTTTTT
>TRBJ1-2|TRBD1|TRBV19|NA
CASSMLGTDRNYGYTF
TGTGCCAGTAGTATGTTGGGGACAGATAGGAACTATGGCTACACCTTC
>TRBJ1-3|TRBD1|TRBV7-6|NA
CASSLGDRAAGNTIYF
TGTGCCAGCAGCTTAGGGGACAGGGCAGCCGGAAACACCATATATTTT
>TRBJ1-4|NA|TRBV4-1|once
CASSLGALNEKLFF
TGCGCCAGCAGCCTGGGGGCGCTTAATGAAAAACTGTTTTTT
>TRBJ1-2|NA|TRBV6-1|NA
CASSDLQGNYGYTF
TGTGCCAGCAGTGATTTACAGGGTAACTATGGCTACACCTTC
>TRBJ2-2|TRBD2|TRBV10-3|once
CAISALAGGPRGELFF
TGTGCCATCAGTGCACTAGCGGGGGGACCCAGGGGGGAGCTGTTTTTT
>TRBJ1-6|TRBD1|TRBV12-3/TRBV12-4|NA
CASSRGPNSPLHF
TGTGCCAGCAGCAGGGGGCCTAATTCACCCCTCCACTTT
>TRBJ1-1|NA|TRBV10-3|once
CAISRIGSTEAFF
TGTGCCATCAGCCGCATCGGGTCCACTGAAGCTTTCTTT
>TRBJ1-2|TRBD1|TRBV5-5|NA
CASSFIGQGNYYGYTF
TGTGCCAGCAGCTTTATCGGACAGGGCAACTACTATGGCTACACCTTC
>TRBJ2-2|NA|TRBV13|NA
CASSLPTYTGELFF
TGTGCCAGCAGCCTACCTACGTACACCGGGGAGCTGTTTTTT
>TRBJ1-2|NA|TRBV5-4|few
CASSLDGIHGYTF
TGTGCCAGCAGCTTGGATGGGATCCATGGCTACACCTTC
>TRBJ2-7|NA|TRBV3-1/TRBV3-2|NA
CASSQDGGYYEQYF
TGTGCCAGCAGCCAAGACGGGGGATACTACGAGCAGTACTTC
>TRBJ1-2|NA|TRBV3-1/TRBV3-2|NA
CASSQEWADGGYTF
TGTGCCAGCAGCCAAGAATGGGCGGACGGAGGCTACACCTTC
>TRBJ2-5|NA|TRBV9|NA
CASSVGVTQETQYF
TGTGCCAGCAGCGTAGGGGTAACCCAAGAGACCCAGTACTTC
>TRBJ1-1|NA|TRBV6-5|NA
CASHSFGTSNTEAFF
TGTGCCAGCCATTCTTTCGGGACCTCGAACACTGAAGCTTTCTTT
>TRBJ1-1|NA|TRBV6-6|NA
CASRRQENTEAFF
TGTGCCAGCAGACGACAGGAGAACACTGAAGCTTTCTTT
>TRBJ1-4|NA|TRBV6-5|NA
CAVRDGDEKLFF
TGTGCCGTCCGGGACGGAGATGAAAAACTGTTTTTT
>TRBJ1-2|TRBD1|TRBV18|NA
CASSPRTGEGYTF
TGTGCCAGCTCACCACGTACAGGGGAGGGCTACACCTTC
>TRBJ2-6|NA|TRBV18|NA
CASSPGQTYSGANVLTF
TGTGCCAGCTCACCCGGCCAGACCTACTCTGGGGCCAACGTCCTGACTTTC
>TRBJ2-6|NA|TRBV27|NA
CASSYGLTYSGANVLTF
TGTGCCAGCAGTTACGGCCTTACCTACTCTGGGGCCAACGTCCTGACTTTC
>TRBJ2-2|NA|TRBV5-1|NA
CASSPRTNTGELFF
TGCGCCAGCAGCCCCCGGACGAACACCGGGGAGCTGTTTTTT
>TRBJ1-1|NA|TRBV3-1/TRBV3-2|NA
CASSQVHSLNTEAFF
TGTGCCAGCAGCCAAGTCCACAGCCTGAACACTGAAGCTTTCTTT
>TRBJ1-1|NA|TRBV5-8|NA
CASSPTLMNTEAFF
TGTGCCAGCAGCCCGACATTGATGAACACTGAAGCTTTCTTT
>TRBJ2-6|NA|TRBV12-3/TRBV12-4|NA
CASRQAGANVLTF
TGTGCCAGCAGACAAGCTGGGGCCAACGTCCTGACTTTC